The rows below give T cell receptor beta chains drawn from one sample of a study of blood T cell repertoires in COVID-19. TCRdb's copy holds only in-frame clones and misses some; the assay was immunoSEQ multiplex PCR. The sample contains 90,000 to 100,000 clones, 75% to 85% of which appear only once. Sequenced: peripheral blood. The source of these receptors is a man between 65 and 79 years old with acute or convalescent COVID-19. CDR3s include the opening cysteine and the closing phenylalanine or tryptophan. The order of the fields is V gene, D gene, CDR3 length, J gene, CDR3 DNA, CDR3 protein. The D gene is left open where the match is weak.

TRBV4-2	TRBD2	16	TRBJ2-3	TGTGCCAGCAGCCAGCGGACTAGCGGGAACACAGATACGCAGTATTTT	CASSQRTSGNTDTQYF
TRBV28	TRBD2	18	TRBJ2-5	TGTGCCAGCAGCCTGACTAGCGGGAGGACAGCTAAACAAGAGACCCAGTACTTC	CASSLTSGRTAKQETQYF
TRBV19	-	16	TRBJ2-5	TGTGCCAGTAGTATAATGGGGCGGGGTAAGCAAGAGACCCAGTACTTC	CASSIMGRGKQETQYF
TRBV14	-	13	TRBJ1-5	TGTGCCAGCAGCCTTTCGGAGAATCAGCCCCAGCATTTT	CASSLSENQPQHF
TRBV5-6	-	13	TRBJ2-1	TGTGCCAGCAGCTTGATCTTTTACAATGAGCAGTTCTTC	CASSLIFYNEQFF
TRBV7-9	TRBD2	17	TRBJ2-3	TGTGCCAGCAGCTTCGCGCTAGCGGGAGGGTCCACAGATACGCAGTATTTT	CASSFALAGGSTDTQYF
TRBV6-2/TRBV6-3	TRBD2	15	TRBJ2-7	TGTGCCAGCAGTCGCCCTAGCGGTATCTCCTACGAGCAGTACTTC	CASSRPSGISYEQYF
TRBV24-1	-	16	TRBJ2-1	TGTGCCACCAGTGACCCCCACGGGAGCCAATACAATGAGCAGTTCTTC	CATSDPHGSQYNEQFF
TRBV12-3/TRBV12-4	TRBD1	13	TRBJ2-7	TGTGCCAGCAGGGGACAGCCCGTTTACGAGCAGTACTTC	CASRGQPVYEQYF
TRBV29-1	TRBD1	14	TRBJ1-5	TGCAGCGTCGGTTACAGGGGCAGCAATCAGCCCCAGCATTTT	CSVGYRGSNQPQHF